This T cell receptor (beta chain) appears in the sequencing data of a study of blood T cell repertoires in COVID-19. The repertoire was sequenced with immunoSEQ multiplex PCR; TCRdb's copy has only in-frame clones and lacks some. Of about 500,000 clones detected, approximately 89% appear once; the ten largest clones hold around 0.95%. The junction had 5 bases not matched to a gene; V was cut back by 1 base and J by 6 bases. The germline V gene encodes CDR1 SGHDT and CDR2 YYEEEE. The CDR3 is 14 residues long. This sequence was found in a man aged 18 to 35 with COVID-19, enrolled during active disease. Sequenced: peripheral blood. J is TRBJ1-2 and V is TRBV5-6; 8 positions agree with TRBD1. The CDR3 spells CASSLSDRVDGYTF. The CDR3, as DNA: TGTGCCAGCAGCTTGTCGGACAGGGTAGATGGCTACACCTTC.